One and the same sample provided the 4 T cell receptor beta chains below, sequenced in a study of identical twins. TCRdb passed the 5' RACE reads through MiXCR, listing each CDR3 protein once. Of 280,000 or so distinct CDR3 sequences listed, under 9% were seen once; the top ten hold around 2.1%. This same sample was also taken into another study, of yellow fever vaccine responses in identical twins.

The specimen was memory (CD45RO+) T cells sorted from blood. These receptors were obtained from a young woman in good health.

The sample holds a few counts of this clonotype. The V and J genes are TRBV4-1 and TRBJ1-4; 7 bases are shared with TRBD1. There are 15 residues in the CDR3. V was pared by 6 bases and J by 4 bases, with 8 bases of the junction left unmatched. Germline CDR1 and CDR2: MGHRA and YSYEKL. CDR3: CASSQPGQNNEKLFF. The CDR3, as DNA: TGCGCCAGCAGTCAGCCGGGACAGAATAATGAAAAACTGTTTTTT.

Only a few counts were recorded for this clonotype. The CDR3: CASSVGSGLNTEAFF. In DNA form, the CDR3 reads TGTGCCAGCAGCGTAGGTTCAGGGCTAAACACTGAAGCTTTCTTT. The chain recombines TRBV9 with TRBJ1-1, with D maybe TRBD1 (5 bases). V gave up 0 bases and J gave up 2 bases, with 11 bases separating them. The CDR3 is 15 residues long. CDR1 is SGDLS, CDR2 YYNGEE, per germline.

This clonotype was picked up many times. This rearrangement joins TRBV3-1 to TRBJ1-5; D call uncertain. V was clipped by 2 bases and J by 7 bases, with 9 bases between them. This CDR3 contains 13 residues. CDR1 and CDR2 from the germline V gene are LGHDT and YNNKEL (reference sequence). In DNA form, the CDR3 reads TGTGCCAGCAGCCAAAGCGGATACCAGCCCCAGCATTTT. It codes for CASSQSGYQPQHF.

The CDR3 protein is CSAKDGIYGYTF. CDR3 DNA sequence: TGCAGTGCTAAAGACGGAATATATGGCTACACCTTC. V and J are TRBV20-1 and TRBJ1-2; D is unclear. Germline V gene sequence: CDR1 DFQATT, CDR2 SNEGSKA (reference sequence). The germline V and J ends were trimmed by 4 bases and 5 bases, with 11 bases remaining between them. The CDR3 runs to 12 residues.